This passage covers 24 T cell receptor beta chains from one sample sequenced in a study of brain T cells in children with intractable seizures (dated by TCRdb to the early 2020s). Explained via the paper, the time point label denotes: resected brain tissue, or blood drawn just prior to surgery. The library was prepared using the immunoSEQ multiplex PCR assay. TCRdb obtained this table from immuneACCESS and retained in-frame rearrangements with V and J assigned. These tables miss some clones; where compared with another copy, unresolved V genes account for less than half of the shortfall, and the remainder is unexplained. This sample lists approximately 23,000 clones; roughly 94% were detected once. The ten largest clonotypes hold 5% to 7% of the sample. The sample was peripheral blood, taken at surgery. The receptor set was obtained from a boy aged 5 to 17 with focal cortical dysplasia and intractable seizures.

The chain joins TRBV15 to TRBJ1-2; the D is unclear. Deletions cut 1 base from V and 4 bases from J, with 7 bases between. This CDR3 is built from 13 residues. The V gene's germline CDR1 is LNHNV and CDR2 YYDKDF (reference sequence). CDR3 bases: TGTGCCACCAGCAGAGGTGGGAGCTATGGCTACACCTTC. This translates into CATSRGGSYGYTF.

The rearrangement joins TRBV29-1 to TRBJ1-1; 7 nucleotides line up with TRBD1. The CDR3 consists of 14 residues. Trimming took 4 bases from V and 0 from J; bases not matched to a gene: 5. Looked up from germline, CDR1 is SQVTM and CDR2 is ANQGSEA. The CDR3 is CSVVGQPMNTEAFF. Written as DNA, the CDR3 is TGCAGCGTTGTGGGACAGCCCATGAACACTGAAGCTTTCTTT.

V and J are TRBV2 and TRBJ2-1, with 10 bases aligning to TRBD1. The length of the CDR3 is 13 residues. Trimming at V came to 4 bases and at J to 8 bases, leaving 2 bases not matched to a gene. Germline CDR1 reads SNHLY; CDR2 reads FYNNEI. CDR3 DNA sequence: TGTGCCAGCAGTGGGACAGGGGGTGATGAGCAGTTCTTC. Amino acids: CASSGTGGDEQFF.

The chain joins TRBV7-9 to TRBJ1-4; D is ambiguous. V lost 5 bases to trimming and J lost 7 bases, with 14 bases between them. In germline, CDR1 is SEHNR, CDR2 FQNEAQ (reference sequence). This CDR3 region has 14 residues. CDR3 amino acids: CASSKALGGEKLFF. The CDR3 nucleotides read TGTGCCAGCAGCAAAGCCCTAGGAGGTGAAAAACTGTTTTTT. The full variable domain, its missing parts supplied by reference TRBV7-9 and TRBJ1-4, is DTGVSQNPRHKITKRGQNVTFRCDPISEHNRLYWYRQTLGQGPEFLTYFQNEAQLEKSRLLSDRFSAERPKGSFSTLEIQRTEQGDSAMYLCASSKALGGEKLFFGSGTQLSVL.

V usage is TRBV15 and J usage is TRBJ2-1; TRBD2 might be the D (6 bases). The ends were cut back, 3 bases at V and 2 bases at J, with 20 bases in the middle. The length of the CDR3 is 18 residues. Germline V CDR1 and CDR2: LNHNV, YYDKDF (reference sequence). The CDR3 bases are TGTGCCACCAGCAGCCCTAAAGGAACAGGAGGGACCTACAATGAGCAGTTCTTC. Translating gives CATSSPKGTGGTYNEQFF. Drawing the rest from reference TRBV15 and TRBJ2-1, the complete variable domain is DAMVIQNPRYQVTQFGKPVTLSCSQTLNHNVMYWYQQKSSQAPKLLFHYYDKDFNNEADTPDNFQSRRPNTSFCFLDIRSPGLGDTAMYLCATSSPKGTGGTYNEQFFGPGTRLTVL.

The CDR3 loop is CASSPGRGGTDTQYF. The CDR3 bases are TGTGCCAGCAGCCCAGGGCGGGGGGGCACAGATACGCAGTATTTT. This sequence joins TRBV7-3 and TRBJ2-3; 8 positions match TRBD2. The length of the CDR3 is 15 residues. CDR1 SGHTA and CDR2 FQGTGA come from the germline V gene. Trimming took 5 bases from V and 1 from J; bases not matched to a gene: 5.

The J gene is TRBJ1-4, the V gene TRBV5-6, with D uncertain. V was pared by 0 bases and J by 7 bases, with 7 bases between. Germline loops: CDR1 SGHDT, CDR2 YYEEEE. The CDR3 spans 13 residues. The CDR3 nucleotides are TGTGCCAGCAGCTTGGTGGGCGGTGAAAAACTGTTTTTT. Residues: CASSLVGGEKLFF.

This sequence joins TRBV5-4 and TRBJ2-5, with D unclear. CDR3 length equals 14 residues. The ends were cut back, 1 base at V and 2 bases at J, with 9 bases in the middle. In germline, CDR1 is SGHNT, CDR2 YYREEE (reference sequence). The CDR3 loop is CASSLLREQETQYF. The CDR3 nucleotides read TGTGCCAGCAGCTTGCTGAGAGAGCAAGAGACCCAGTACTTC.

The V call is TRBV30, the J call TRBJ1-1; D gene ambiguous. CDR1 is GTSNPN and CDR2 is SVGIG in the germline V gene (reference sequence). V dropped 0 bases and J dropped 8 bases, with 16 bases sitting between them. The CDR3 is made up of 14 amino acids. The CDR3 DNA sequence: TGTGCCTGGAGTGTACCCGGAAAGGTCCTAGAAGCTTTCTTT. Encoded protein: CAWSVPGKVLEAFF.

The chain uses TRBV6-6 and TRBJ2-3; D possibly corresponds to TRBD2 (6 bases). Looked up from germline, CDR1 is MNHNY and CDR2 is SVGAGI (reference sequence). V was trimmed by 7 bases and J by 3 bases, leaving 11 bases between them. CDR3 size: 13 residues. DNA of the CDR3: TGTGCCAGCACCTCCGGGGGAACAGATACGCAGTATTTT. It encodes CASTSGGTDTQYF.

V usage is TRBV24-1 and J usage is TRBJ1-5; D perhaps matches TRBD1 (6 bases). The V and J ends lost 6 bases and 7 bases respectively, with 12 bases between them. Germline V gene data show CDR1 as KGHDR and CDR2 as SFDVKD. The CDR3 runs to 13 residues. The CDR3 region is CATSSSRGQPQHF. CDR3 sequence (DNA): TGTGCCACCAGTAGCTCCAGGGGACAGCCCCAGCATTTT.

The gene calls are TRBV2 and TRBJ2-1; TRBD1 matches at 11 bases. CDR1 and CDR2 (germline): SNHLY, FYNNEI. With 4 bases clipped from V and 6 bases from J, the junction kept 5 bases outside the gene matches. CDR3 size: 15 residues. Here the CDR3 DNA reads TGTGCCAGCAGTGGGTTCGGGACAGGGGGCAATGAGCAGTTCTTC. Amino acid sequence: CASSGFGTGGNEQFF.

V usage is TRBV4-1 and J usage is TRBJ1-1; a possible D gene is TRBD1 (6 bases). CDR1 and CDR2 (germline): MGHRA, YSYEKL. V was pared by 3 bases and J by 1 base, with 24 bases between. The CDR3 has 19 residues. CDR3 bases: TGCGCCAGCAGCCACGGACAGAAAGTTTCCAGGGAGGGGAACACTGAAGCTTTCTTT. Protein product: CASSHGQKVSREGNTEAFF.

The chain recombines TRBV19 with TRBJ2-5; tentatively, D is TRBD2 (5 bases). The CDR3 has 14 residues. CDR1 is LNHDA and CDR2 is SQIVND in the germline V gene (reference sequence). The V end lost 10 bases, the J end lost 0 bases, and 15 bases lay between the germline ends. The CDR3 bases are TGTGCCACTAAGGACTGGACGTACCAAGAGACCCAGTACTTC. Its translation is CATKDWTYQETQYF.

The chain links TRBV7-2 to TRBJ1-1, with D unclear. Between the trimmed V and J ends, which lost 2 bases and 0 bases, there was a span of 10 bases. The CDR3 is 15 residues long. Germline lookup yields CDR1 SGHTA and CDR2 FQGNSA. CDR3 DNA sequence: TGTGCCAGCAGCTTAACACGAGTCGTGAACACTGAAGCTTTCTTT. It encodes CASSLTRVVNTEAFF.

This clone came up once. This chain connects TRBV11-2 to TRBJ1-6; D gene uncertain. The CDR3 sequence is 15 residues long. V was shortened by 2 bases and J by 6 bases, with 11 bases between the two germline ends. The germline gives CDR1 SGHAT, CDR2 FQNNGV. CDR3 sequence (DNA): TGTGCCAGCAGCTTATCGGGCAGTTTTAATTCACCCCTCCACTTT. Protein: CASSLSGSFNSPLHF.

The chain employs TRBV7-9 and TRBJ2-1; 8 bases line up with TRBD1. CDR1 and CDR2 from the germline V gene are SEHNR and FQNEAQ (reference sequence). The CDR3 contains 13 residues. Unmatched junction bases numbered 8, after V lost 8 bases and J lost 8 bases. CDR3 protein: CASRDRQWDEQFF. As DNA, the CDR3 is TGTGCCAGCCGGGACAGGCAGTGGGATGAGCAGTTCTTC.

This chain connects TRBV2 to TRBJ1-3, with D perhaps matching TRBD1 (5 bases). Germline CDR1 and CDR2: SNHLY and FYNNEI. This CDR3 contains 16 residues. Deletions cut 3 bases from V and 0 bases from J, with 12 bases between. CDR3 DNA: TGTGCCAGCAGTGACCTTCCTGGGGGCTCTGGAAACACCATATATTTT. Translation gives CASSDLPGGSGNTIYF. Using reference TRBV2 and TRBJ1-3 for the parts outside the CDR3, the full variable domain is EPEVTQTPSHQVTQMGQEVILRCVPISNHLYFYWYRQILGQKVEFLVSFYNNEISEKSEIFDDQFSVERPDGSNFTLKIRSTKLEDSAMYFCASSDLPGGSGNTIYFGEGSWLTVV.

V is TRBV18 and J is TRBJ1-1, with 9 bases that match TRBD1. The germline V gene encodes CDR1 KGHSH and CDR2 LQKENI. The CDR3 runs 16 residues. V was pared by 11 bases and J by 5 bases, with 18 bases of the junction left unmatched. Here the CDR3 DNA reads TGTGCCGGGGGGACCGGGACAGGGCTAGAGGGGACTGAAGCTTTCTTT. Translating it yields CAGGTGTGLEGTEAFF.

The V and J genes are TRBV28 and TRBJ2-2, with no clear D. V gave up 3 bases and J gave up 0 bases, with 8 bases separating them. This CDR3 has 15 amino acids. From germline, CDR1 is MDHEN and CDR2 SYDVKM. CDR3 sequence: CASSFDDANTGELFF. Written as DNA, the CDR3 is TGTGCCAGCAGTTTTGACGACGCGAACACCGGGGAGCTGTTTTTT.

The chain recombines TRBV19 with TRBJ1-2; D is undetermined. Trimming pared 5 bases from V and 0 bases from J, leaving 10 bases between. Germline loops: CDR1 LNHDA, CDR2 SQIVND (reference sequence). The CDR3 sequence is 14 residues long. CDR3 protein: CASSFTGTNYGYTF. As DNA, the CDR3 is TGTGCCAGTAGTTTCACCGGGACTAACTATGGCTACACCTTC. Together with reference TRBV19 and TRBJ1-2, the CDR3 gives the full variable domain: DGGITQSPKYLFRKEGQNVTLSCEQNLNHDAMYWYRQDPGQGLRLIYYSQIVNDFQKGDIAEGYSVSREKKESFPLTVTSAQKNPTAFYLCASSFTGTNYGYTFGSGTRLTVV.

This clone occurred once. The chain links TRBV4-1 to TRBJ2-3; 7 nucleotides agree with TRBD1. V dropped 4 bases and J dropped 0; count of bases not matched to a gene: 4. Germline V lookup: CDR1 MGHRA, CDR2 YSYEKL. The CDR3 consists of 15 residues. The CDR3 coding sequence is TGCGCCAGCAGCCTTGACAGGGCTAGCACAGATACGCAGTATTTT. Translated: CASSLDRASTDTQYF.

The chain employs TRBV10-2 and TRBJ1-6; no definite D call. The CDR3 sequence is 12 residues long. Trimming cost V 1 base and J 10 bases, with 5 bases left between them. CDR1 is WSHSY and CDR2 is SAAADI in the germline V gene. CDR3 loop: CASSELVSPLHF. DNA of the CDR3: TGCGCCAGCAGTGAGTTGGTATCACCCCTCCACTTT.

The CDR3 DNA sequence: TGTGCCAGCAGCCACGACTCAAATGAGCAGTTCTTC. Protein: CASSHDSNEQFF. The V call is TRBV4-2, the J call TRBJ2-1; D uncertain. Per the germline V gene, CDR1 is LGHNA and CDR2 is YNFKEQ. The CDR3 is made up of 12 amino acids. The V gene lost 3 bases and the J gene lost 7 bases, with 7 bases spanning the gap.